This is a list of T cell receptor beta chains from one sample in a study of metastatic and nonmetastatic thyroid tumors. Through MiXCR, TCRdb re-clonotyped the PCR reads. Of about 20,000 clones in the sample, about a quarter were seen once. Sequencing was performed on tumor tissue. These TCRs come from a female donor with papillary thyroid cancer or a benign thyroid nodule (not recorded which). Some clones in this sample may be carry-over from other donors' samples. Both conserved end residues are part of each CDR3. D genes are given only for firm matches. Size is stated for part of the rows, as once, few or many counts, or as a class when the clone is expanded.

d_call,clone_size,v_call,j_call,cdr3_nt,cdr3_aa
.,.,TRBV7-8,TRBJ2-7,TGTGCCGTCAGCCCCCTCGGGGGAAACTACGAGCAGTACTTC,CAVSPLGGNYEQYF
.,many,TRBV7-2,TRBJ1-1,TGTGCCAGCAGCCGGACAACGAACACTGAAGCTTTCTTT,CASSRTTNTEAFF
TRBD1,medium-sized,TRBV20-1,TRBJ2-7,TGCAGTGCTAGGTCACCGGGACAGGGGGTTTACGAGCAGTACTTC,CSARSPGQGVYEQYF
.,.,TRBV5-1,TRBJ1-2,TGCGCCAGCAGCTTGAACGGCGACTATGGCTACACCTTC,CASSLNGDYGYTF
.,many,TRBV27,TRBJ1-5,TGTGCCAGCAGTTTAGGCTATAGCAATCAGCCCCAGCATTTT,CASSLGYSNQPQHF
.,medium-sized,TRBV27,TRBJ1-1,TGTGCCAGCAGTCCTCGACAGGAAAGGAACACTGAAGCTTTCTTT,CASSPRQERNTEAFF
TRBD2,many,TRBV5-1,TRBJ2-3,TGCGCCAGCAGCTTGGGTTGGGCTAGCGGCAATACGCAGTATTTT,CASSLGWASGNTQYF
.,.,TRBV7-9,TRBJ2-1,TGTGCCAGCAGCTCTCAGGGTTTCGAGCAGTTCTTC,CASSSQGFEQFF
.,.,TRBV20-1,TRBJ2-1,TGCAATGCCCATGCCTTGACAGGGAGGTCCTACAATGAGCAGTTCTTC,CNAHALTGRSYNEQFF
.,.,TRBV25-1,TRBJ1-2,TGTGCCAGCAGTGCGGACATGAATAACTATGGCTACACCTTC,CASSADMNNYGYTF
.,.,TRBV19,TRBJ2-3,TGTGCCAGTAGTATCCTACCCGGCACAGATACGCAGTATTTT,CASSILPGTDTQYF
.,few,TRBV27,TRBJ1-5,TGTGCCAGCAGTTCTGCGGGACGGTGGGGCAATCAGCTCCAGCATTTT,CASSSAGRWGNQLQHF
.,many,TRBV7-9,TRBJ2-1,TGTGCCAGCAGCTCTCAGGGTGGCGAGCAGTTCTTC,CASSSQGGEQFF
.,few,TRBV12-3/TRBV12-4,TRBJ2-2,TGTGCCAGCAGGCCCCTACTAGCTTCCGGGGAGCTGTTTTTT,CASRPLLASGELFF
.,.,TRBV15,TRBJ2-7,TGTGCCACCAGCAGAGGAGCTTTCTACGAGCAGTACTTC,CATSRGAFYEQYF
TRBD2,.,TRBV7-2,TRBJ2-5,TGTGCCAGCAGCTTAACTCAGACTAGCGGAGAAGAGACCAAGTACTTC,CASSLTQTSGEETKYF
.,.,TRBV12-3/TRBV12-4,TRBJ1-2,TGTGCCAGCAGTCACTCAGGGGCCCCTAGCTATGGCTACACCTTC,CASSHSGAPSYGYTF
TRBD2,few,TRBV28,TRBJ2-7,TGTGCCAGCAGTTTTTCGGCGGGAGCCCCCCGGCTGTACTTC,CASSFSAGAPRLYF
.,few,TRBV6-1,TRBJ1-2,TGTGCCAGCAGACGGGACAATACTAACTATGGCTACACCTTC,CASRRDNTNYGYTF
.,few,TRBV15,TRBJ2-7,TGTGCCACCAGCGTTGGAGGGGGCGGATACGAGCAGTACTTC,CATSVGGGGYEQYF
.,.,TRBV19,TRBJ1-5,TGTGCCAGTAGTATAGAAGGGGGAAGCAATCAGCCCCAGCATTTT,CASSIEGGSNQPQHF
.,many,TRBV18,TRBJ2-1,TGTGCCAGCTCCCCCAGCCTAGCGCTCTACAATGAGCAGTTCTTC,CASSPSLALYNEQFF
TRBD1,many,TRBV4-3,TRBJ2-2,TGCGCCAGCAGCCTCTTAGGACAGGGATATGGCGGGGAGCTGTTTTTT,CASSLLGQGYGGELFF
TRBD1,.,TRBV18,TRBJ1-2,TGTGCCAGCTCACGCGATCGGACAGGGGGTACCTATGGCTACACCTTC,CASSRDRTGGTYGYTF
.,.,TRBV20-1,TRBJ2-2,TGCAGTGCCTATGTGTGGGGAACGAACACCGGGGAGCTGTTTTTT,CSAYVWGTNTGELFF
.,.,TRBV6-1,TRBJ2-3,TGTGCCAGCAGTGAAGGGACGGGTAGCACAGATACGCAGTATTTT,CASSEGTGSTDTQYF
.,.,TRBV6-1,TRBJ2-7,TGTGCCAGCATGGGCCGGGCCTTACCATCCTACGAGCATTACTTC,CASMGRALPSYEHYF
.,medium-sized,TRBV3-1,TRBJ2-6,TGTGCCAGCAGCCCACCGTTTGTCTCTGGGGCCAACGTCCTGACTTTC,CASSPPFVSGANVLTF
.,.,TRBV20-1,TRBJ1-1,TGCAGTGCTAGAGATCCCTTAGGGGGTCTCACTGAAGCTTTCTTT,CSARDPLGGLTEAFF
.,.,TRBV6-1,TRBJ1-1,TGTGCCAGCGGGGGAAGGCTGCTCACTGAAGCTTTCTTT,CASGGRLLTEAFF
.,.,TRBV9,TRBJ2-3,TGTGCCAGCAGCGTAGCCGGGGTGGAGAGCACAGATACGCAGTATTTT,CASSVAGVESTDTQYF
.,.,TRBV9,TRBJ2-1,TGTGCTAGCAGCCCCGGGGAGTGCCCCTACAATGAGCAGTTCTTC,CASSPGECPYNEQFF
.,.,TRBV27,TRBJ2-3,TGTGCCAGCAGTTTACAGGAGGAAGATACGCAGTATTTT,CASSLQEEDTQYF
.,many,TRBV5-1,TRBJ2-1,TGCGCCAGCAGCACACAGGGTAATTTCAATGAGCAGTTCTTC,CASSTQGNFNEQFF
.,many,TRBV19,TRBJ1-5,TGTGCCAGTAGTGCTAGGACGGGGCAGCCCCAGCATTTT,CASSARTGQPQHF
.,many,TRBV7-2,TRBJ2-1,TGTGCCAGCAGCTTAACCTCCTACAATGAGCAGTTCTTC,CASSLTSYNEQFF
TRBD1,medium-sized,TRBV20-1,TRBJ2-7,TGCAGTGCTAGAGGACAGGGGGCGCGAGAGCAGTACTTC,CSARGQGAREQYF
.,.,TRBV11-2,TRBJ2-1,TGTGCCAGCAGCCTAGGTGGGGGAGAGGAACTATACAATGAGCAGTTCTTC,CASSLGGGEELYNEQFF
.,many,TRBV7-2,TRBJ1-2,TGTGCCAGCAGCTCGGGGGGCACTAACTATGGCTACACCTTC,CASSSGGTNYGYTF
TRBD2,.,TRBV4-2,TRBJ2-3,TGTGCCAGCAGCCAGACTATTTGGCGGGAGGTGACAGATACGCAGTATTTT,CASSQTIWREVTDTQYF
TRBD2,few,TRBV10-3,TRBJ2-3,TGTGCCATCAGTGGGACTAGCGGGAGGTGCCTATGGCGCACAGATACGCAGTATTTT,CAISGTSGRCLWRTDTQYF
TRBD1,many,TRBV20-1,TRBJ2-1,TGCAGTGCTAGAGACCCCTCGACAGGGTACAATGAGCAGTTCTTC,CSARDPSTGYNEQFF
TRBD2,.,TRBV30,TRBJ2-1,TGTGCCCGCGGCGGGAGTTCCTACAATGAGCAGTTCTTC,CARGGSSYNEQFF
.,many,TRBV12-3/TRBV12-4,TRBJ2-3,TGTGCCAGCAGCCACAGATTGTTCGAAGATACGCAGTATTTT,CASSHRLFEDTQYF